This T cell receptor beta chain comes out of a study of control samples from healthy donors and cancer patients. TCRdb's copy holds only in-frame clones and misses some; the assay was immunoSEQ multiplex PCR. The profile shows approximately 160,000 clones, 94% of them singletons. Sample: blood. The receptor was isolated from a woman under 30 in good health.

The CDR3 DNA follows: TGTGCCAGCAGCTTGGGGGCTCGCTCCTACGAGCAGTACTTC. It specifies CASSLGARSYEQYF. V is TRBV5-5 and J is TRBJ2-7; D remains unclear. The V end was cut by 0 bases, the J end by 0 bases, with 7 bases between. This CDR3 is built from 14 residues. Looked up from germline, CDR1 is SGHKS and CDR2 is YYEKEE (reference sequence).